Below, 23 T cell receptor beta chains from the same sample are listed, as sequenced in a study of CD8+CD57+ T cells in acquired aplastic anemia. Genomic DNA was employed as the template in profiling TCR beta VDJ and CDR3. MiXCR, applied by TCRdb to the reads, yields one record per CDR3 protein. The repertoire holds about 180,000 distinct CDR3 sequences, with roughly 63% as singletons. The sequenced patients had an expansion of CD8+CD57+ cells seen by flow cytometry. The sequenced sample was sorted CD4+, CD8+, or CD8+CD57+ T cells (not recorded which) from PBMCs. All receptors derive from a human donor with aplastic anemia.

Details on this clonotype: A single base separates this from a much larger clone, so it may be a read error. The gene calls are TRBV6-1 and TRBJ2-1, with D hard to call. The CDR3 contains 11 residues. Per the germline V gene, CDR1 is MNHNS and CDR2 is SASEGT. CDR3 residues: CASRQYNERFF. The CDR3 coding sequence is TGTGCCAGCAGACAGTACAATGAGCGGTTCTTC.

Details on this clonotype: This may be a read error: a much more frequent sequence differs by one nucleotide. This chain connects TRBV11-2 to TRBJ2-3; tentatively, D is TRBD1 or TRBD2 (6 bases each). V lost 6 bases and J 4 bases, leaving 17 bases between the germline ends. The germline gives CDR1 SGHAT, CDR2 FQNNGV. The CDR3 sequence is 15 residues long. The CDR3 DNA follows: TGTGCCAGCAGATCCCCGGGGGCTGCCGCAGATACGCAGTATTTT. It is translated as CASRSPGAAADTQYF.

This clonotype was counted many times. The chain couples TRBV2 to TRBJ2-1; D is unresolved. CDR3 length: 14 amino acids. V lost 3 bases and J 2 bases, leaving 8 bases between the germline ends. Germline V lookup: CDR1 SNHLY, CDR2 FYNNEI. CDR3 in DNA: TGTGCCAGCAGTGATATTCCTCCCTACAATGAGCAGTTCTTC. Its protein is CASSDIPPYNEQFF.

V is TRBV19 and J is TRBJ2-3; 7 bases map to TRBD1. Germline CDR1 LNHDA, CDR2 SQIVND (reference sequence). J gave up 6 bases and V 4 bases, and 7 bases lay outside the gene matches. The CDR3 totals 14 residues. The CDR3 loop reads CASSTLTGVDTQYF. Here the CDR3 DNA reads TGTGCCAGTAGTACCTTAACAGGGGTCGATACGCAGTATTTT.

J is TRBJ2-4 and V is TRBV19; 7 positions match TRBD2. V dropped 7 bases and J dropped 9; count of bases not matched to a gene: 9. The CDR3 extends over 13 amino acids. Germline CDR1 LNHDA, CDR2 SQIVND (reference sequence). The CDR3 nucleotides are TGTGCCAGTACCTCGACTAGCCGGGGCATTCAGTACTTC. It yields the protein CASTSTSRGIQYF.

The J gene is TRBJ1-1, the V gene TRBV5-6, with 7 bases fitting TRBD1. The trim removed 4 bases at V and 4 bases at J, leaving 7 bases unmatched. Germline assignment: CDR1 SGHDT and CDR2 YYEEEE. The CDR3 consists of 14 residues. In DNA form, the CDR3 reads TGTGCCAGCAGCCCTGACAGGGCCGCCACTGAAGCTTTCTTT. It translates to CASSPDRAATEAFF.

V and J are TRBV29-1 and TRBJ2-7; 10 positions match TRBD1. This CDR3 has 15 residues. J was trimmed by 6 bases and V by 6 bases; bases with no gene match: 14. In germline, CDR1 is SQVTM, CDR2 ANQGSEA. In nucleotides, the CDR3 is TGCAGCGTCCTGCTAATTCGACAGGGGGCAGCCGAGCAGTACTTC. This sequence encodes CSVLLIRQGAAEQYF.

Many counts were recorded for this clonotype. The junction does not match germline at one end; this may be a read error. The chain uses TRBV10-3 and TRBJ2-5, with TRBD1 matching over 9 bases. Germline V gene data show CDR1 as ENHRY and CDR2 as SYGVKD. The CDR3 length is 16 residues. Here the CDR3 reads CAISVGTGPNQEAQYF. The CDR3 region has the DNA TGTGCCATCAGTGTGGGGACAGGGCCGAACCAAGAGGCCCAGTACTTC.

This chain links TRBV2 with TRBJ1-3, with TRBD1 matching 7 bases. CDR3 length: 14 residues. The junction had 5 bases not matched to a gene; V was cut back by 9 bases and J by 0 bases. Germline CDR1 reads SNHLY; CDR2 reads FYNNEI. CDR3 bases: TGTGCCAGAAAGGGGACAGACTCTGGAAACACCATATATTTT. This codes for CARKGTDSGNTIYF.

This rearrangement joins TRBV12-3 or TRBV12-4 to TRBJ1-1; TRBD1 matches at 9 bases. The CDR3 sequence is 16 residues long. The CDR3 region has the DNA TGTGCTAGCCTCCGGGACAGGGAATGGATGGGAACTGAAGCTTTCTTT. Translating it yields CASLRDREWMGTEAFF.

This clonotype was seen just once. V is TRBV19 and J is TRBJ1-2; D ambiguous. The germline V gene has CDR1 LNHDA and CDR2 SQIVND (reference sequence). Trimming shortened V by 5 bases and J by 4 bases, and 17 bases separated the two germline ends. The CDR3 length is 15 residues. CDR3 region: CASSPRRTDRYGYTF. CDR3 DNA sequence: TGTGCCAGTAGTCCCCGGCGGACGGATCGCTATGGCTACACCTTC.

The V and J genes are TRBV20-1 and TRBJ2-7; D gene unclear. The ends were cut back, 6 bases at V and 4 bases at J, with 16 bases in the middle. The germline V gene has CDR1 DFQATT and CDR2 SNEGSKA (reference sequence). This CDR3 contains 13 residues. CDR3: CSAYKSMSYEQYF. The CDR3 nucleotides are TGCAGTGCGTACAAGTCCATGTCGTACGAGCAGTACTTC.

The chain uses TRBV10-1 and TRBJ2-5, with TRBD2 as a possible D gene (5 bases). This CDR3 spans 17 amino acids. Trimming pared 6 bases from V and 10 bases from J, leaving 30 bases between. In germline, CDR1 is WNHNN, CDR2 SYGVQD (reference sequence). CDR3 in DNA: TGCGCCAGCAGCTCCGGACTCGTTCGGAATTGGACGATGAGCCAGTACTTC. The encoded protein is CASSSGLVRNWTMSQYF.

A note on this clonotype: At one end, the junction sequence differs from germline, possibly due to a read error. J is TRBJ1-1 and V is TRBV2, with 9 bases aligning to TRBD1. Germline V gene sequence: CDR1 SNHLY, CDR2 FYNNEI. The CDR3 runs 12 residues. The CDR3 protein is CASRDRASEAFF. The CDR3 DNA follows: TGTGCTAGCAGGGACAGGGCCTCTGAAGCTTTCTTT.

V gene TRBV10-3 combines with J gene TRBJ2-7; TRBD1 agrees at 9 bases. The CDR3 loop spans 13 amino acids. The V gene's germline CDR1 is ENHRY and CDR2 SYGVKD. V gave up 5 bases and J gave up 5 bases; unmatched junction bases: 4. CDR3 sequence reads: CAISPQGADEQYF. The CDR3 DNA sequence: TGTGCCATCAGTCCACAGGGGGCCGACGAGCAGTACTTC.

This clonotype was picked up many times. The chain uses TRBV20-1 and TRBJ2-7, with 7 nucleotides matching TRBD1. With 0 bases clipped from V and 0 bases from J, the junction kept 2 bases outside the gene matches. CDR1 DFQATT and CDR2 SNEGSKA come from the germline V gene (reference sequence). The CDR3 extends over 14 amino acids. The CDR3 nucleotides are TGCAGTGCTAGAGATGGACAGGTCTCCTACGAGCAGTACTTC. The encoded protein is CSARDGQVSYEQYF.

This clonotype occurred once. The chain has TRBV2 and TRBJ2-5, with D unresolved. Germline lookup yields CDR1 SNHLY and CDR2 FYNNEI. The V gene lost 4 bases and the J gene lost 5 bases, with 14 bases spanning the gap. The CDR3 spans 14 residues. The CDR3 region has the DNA TGTGCCAGCAGTGTTGGTTCTTTTGGTGAGACCCAGTACTTC. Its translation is CASSVGSFGETQYF.

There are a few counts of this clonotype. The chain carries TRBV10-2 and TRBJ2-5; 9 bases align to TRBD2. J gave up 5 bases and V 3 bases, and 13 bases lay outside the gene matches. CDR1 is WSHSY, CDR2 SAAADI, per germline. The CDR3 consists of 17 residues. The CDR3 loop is CASSDFWASGMGETQYF. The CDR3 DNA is TGCGCCAGCAGTGACTTCTGGGCTAGCGGGATGGGTGAGACCCAGTACTTC.

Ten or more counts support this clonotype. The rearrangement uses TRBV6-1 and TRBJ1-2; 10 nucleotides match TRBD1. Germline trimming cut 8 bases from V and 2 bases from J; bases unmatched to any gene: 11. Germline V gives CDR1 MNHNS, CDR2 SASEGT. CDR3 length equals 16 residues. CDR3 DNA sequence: TGTGCCAGCTATTCCCGGGACAGGGGCCGAAACTATGGCTACACCTTC. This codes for CASYSRDRGRNYGYTF.

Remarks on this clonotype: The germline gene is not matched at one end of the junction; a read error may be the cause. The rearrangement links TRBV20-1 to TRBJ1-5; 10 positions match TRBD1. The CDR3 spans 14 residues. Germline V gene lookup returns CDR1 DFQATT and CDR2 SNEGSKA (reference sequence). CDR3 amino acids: CSAKGQGSSQPQHF. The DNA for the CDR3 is TGCAGTGCCAAGGGACAGGGGAGCAGTCAGCCCCAGCATTTT.

CDR3 residues: CSARAGPPVGYTF. The CDR3 DNA sequence: TGCAGTGCTAGGGCAGGACCCCCGGTTGGCTACACCTTC. The V and J genes are TRBV20-1 and TRBJ1-2; no clear D gene. Per the germline V gene, CDR1 is DFQATT and CDR2 is SNEGSKA (reference sequence). Trimming pared 3 bases from V and 7 bases from J, leaving 15 bases between. This CDR3 has 13 amino acids.

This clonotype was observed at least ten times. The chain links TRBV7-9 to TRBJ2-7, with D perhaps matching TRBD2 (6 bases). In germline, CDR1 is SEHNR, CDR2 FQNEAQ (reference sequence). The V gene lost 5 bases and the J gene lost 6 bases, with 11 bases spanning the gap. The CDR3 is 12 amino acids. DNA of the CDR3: TGTGCCAGCAGCGACCAGGGAGGCGAGCAGTACTTC. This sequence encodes CASSDQGGEQYF.

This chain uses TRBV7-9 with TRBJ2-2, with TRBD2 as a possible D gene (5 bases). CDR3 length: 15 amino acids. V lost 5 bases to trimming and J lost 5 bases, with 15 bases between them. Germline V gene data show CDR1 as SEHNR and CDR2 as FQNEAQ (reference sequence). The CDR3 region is CASSRIEGGTGELFF. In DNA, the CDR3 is TGTGCCAGCAGCCGGATCGAGGGTGGGACCGGGGAGCTGTTTTTT.